This T cell receptor (beta chain) originates from a study of low-dose radiotherapy and immunotherapy resistance in tumors. Turning to the study itself: Cohort 1 got 0.5 Gy per fraction every 2 weeks, 6.5 Gy in total.

Germline values: CDR1 DFQATT, CDR2 SNEGSKA (reference sequence). This CDR3 is built from 10 residues. V was shortened by 0 bases and J by 12 bases, with 6 bases between the two germline ends. This clonotype occurred many times. As to time point: after trial treatment. The treatment was: LDRT plus nivolumab, ipilimumab, low-dose cyclophosphamide and aspirin (RACIN trial). Inclusion covered patients whose advanced solid tumors lacked tumor-infiltrating lymphocytes. First-strand cDNA used TRAV- and TRBV-specific primers, covering alpha and beta chains. Amplification of TCRs used a constant-region primer and V-primer adapter for about 18 PCR cycles. The mRNA that was isolated underwent amplification by in vitro transcription. One entry per CDR3 protein, called by TCRdb with MiXCR from the reads. Counted here are under 90,000 distinct CDR3 sequences, 15% to 20% occurring once; the ten biggest clones make up approximately 1.5%.

Sequencing was performed on PBMCs, taken after low-dose radiotherapy plus immunotherapy. The rearrangement links TRBV20-1 to TRBJ2-1; unclear D gene. The origin of this receptor is a male donor with prostate cancer. Here the CDR3 DNA reads TGCAGTGCTAGAGATCTTGGGCAGTTCTTC. Its protein is CSARDLGQFF.